The clone carrying this T cell receptor (beta chain) was recorded only once. The length of the CDR3 is 15 residues. The germline V gene encodes CDR1 LNHDA and CDR2 SQIVND (reference sequence). V lost 1 base to trimming and J lost 4 bases, with 11 bases between them. This sample is part of a study of blood T cell repertoires in COVID-19. Study overall: The United States, Italy and Spain provided the acute and convalescent COVID-19 samples. Sources were T cells, B-cell-depleted T cells, or PBMCs; the material itself was cDNA or gDNA.

Original data processing: Cell counts per sample came from amplifying reference gene primers. Profiled with immunoSEQ multiplex PCR; TCRdb holds only in-frame clones, not every one. The DNA gave D and trimming, while V, J and clone size come from that table. The profile shows about 120,000 clones, about 89% of them singletons. Seattle patient enrollment occurred during active infection, with longitudinal follow-up thereafter. What was sequenced was peripheral blood. This sequence originates from a woman aged 70 to 79 with COVID-19, enrolled during active disease. This rearrangement joins TRBV19 to TRBJ1-5, with D maybe TRBD1 (5 bases). Written as DNA, the CDR3 is TGTGCCAGTAGTATAGTTTGGGCAGGGAATCAGCCCCAGCATTTT. This encodes CASSIVWAGNQPQHF.